This is a list of T cell receptor beta chains from one sample in a study of shared clonotypes between healthy human individuals. TCRdb keeps only in-frame clones here, not all; method: immunoSEQ multiplex PCR. This table holds 2.3 million or so clones, approximately 95% found once. Input material: naive CD4+ T cells from PBMCs. The source of these receptors is a man between 18 and 35 years old in good health. Some clones in this sample may be carry-over from other donors' samples. CDR3s include the opening cysteine and the closing phenylalanine or tryptophan. D genes are given only for firm matches. The size field is filled for only some rows; it gives once, few, many or a size class.

>.|TRBJ2-1|TRBV5-1|.
CASSLVSGYNEQFF
TGCGCCAGCAGCTTGGTCTCTGGGTACAATGAGCAGTTCTTC
>.|TRBJ2-1|TRBV4-1|TRBD2
CASSQGLSGLGEQFF
TGCGCCAGCAGCCAAGGGTTATCGGGACTAGGGGAGCAGTTCTTC
>.|TRBJ1-1|TRBV29-1|.
CSVRTVTMNTEAFF
TGCAGCGTCCGGACAGTGACAATGAACACTGAAGCTTTCTTT
>once|TRBJ2-3|TRBV7-3|TRBD2
CASSLGIAGGGTDTQYF
TGTGCCAGCAGCTTAGGTATAGCGGGAGGCGGCACAGATACGCAGTATTTT
>once|TRBJ1-1|TRBV5-1|.
CASSPEGLHLNTEAFF
TGCGCCAGCAGCCCCGAGGGACTCCACCTGAACACTGAAGCTTTCTTT
>.|TRBJ1-4|TRBV5-4|.
CASSSLSTNEKLFF
TGTGCCAGCAGCTCCTTATCAACTAATGAAAAACTGTTTTTT
>.|TRBJ1-4|TRBV5-1|.
CASSLDPAMSNEKLFF
TGCGCCAGCAGCTTGGACCCGGCGATGTCTAATGAAAAACTGTTTTTT
>.|TRBJ1-5|TRBV29-1|.
CSVAGDSNQPQHF
TGCAGCGTTGCAGGGGATAGCAATCAGCCCCAGCATTTT
>.|TRBJ2-5|TRBV14|.
CASSQGTSWGLETQYF
TGTGCCAGCAGCCAAGGAACGTCATGGGGGCTGGAGACCCAGTACTTC
>.|TRBJ1-5|TRBV11-2|TRBD1
CASSPGQGAGQPQHF
TGTGCCAGCAGTCCGGGACAGGGGGCTGGACAGCCCCAGCATTTT
>.|TRBJ1-2|TRBV2|.
CASSEGDPNYGYTF
TGTGCCAGCAGTGAGGGGGATCCTAACTATGGCTACACCTTC
>.|TRBJ2-7|TRBV23-1|TRBD2
CASSQSSIGLAGDSYEQYF
TGCGCCAGCAGTCAATCTAGTATAGGGCTAGCGGGAGATTCCTACGAGCAGTACTTC
>.|TRBJ1-5|TRBV7-9|TRBD1
CASSNAGGQGAQHF
TGTGCCAGCAGCAACGCAGGGGGGCAGGGGGCCCAGCATTTT
>.|TRBJ2-1|TRBV4-3|TRBD2
CASSQERLAGVNEQFF
TGCGCCAGCAGCCAAGAACGGCTAGCGGGAGTCAATGAGCAGTTCTTC
>once|TRBJ2-5|TRBV11-2|.
CASSPLRTFQETQYF
TGTGCCAGCAGTCCTCTCCGGACTTTCCAAGAGACCCAGTACTTC
>few|TRBJ1-2|TRBV20-1|.
CSASDYGYTF
TGCAGTGCTAGCGACTATGGCTACACCTTC
>.|TRBJ2-7|TRBV9|TRBD2
CASSVGLAGDSYEQYF
TGTGCCAGCAGCGTAGGCCTAGCGGGTGATTCCTACGAGCAGTACTTC
>.|TRBJ1-5|TRBV19|.
CASSINVQAIYQPQHF
TGTGCCAGTAGTATTAATGTGCAGGCAATCTATCAGCCCCAGCATTTT
>.|TRBJ1-2|TRBV5-1|.
CASSQDRPRNYGYTF
TGCGCCAGCAGCCAAGACAGGCCCCGTAACTATGGCTACACCTTC
>.|TRBJ2-2|TRBV21-1|.
CASSKLFRPGEVWELFF
TGTGCCAGCAGCAAACTGTTCCGGCCTGGGGAAGTTTGGGAGCTGTTTTTT
>.|TRBJ1-2|TRBV6-1|TRBD1
CASSRRDSYGYTF
TGTGCCAGCAGCCGCCGGGACAGTTATGGCTACACCTTC
>.|TRBJ1-1|TRBV28|.
CASSLTRGLAMNTEAFF
TGTGCCAGCAGTCTCACCCGCGGACTGGCCATGAACACTGAAGCTTTCTTT
>.|TRBJ2-3|TRBV4-1|TRBD1
CASSQDGTGTDTQYF
TGCGCCAGCAGCCAAGACGGGACAGGCACAGATACGCAGTATTTT
>.|TRBJ1-1|TRBV5-1|.
CASSLEELNTEAFF
TGCGCCAGCAGCTTAGAGGAGTTGAACACTGAAGCTTTCTTT
>.|TRBJ1-2|TRBV5-1|.
CASSFGQDSGGGYTF
TGCGCCAGCAGCTTCGGCCAGGACAGTGGAGGCGGCTACACCTTC
>.|TRBJ1-2|TRBV2|.
CARALAGGYGYTF
TGTGCCAGAGCCCTTGCAGGCGGCTATGGCTACACCTTC
>.|TRBJ1-4|TRBV6-5|.
CASSLGINEKLFF
TGTGCCAGCAGTTTGGGGATTAATGAAAAACTGTTTTTT
>few|TRBJ1-5|TRBV4-1|.
CASSQGPGDQPQHF
TGCGCCAGCAGCCAAGGTCCGGGGGATCAGCCCCAGCATTTT
>.|TRBJ2-7|TRBV6-5|TRBD2
CASSSGLAAISYEQYF
TGTGCCAGCAGTTCAGGACTAGCGGCAATCTCCTACGAGCAGTACTTC
>.|TRBJ1-5|TRBV2|.
CATRGGPGQPQHF
TGTGCCACCAGAGGAGGGCCCGGTCAGCCCCAGCATTTT
>.|TRBJ1-2|TRBV19|.
CASSAIPIYGYTF
TGTGCCAGTAGCGCCATACCGATCTATGGCTACACCTTC
>.|TRBJ2-7|TRBV28|.
CASSLDGAYEQYF
TGTGCCAGCAGTTTAGACGGCGCCTACGAGCAGTACTTC
>.|TRBJ2-5|TRBV13|.
CASSFRPEGETQYF
TGTGCCAGCAGCTTCCGCCCTGAGGGAGAGACCCAGTACTTC
>once|TRBJ1-4|TRBV10-3|TRBD1
CATQGQSSNEKLFF
TGTGCCACTCAGGGACAGTCCTCTAATGAAAAACTGTTTTTT
>.|TRBJ1-5|TRBV15|.
CATSRGGKGQPQHF
TGTGCCACCAGCAGAGGAGGGAAGGGGCAGCCCCAGCATTTT
>.|TRBJ2-7|TRBV28|TRBD2
CASTLSGTRGNEQYF
TGTGCCAGCACCCTTTCCGGGACTAGAGGAAACGAGCAGTACTTC
>.|TRBJ1-3|TRBV28|.
CASSLNGGSGNTIYF
TGTGCCAGCAGTTTAAACGGCGGATCTGGAAACACCATATATTTT
>.|TRBJ2-2|TRBV7-8|TRBD2
CASSLDRDYAGELFF
TGTGCCAGCAGCCTGGACCGGGACTATGCCGGGGAGCTGTTTTTT
>.|TRBJ2-7|TRBV28|TRBD2
CASSFGLVGTYEQYF
TGTGCCAGCAGTTTCGGACTAGTCGGAACCTACGAGCAGTACTTC
>.|TRBJ2-3|TRBV7-3|.
CASSLGADLGTDTQYF
TGTGCCAGCAGCTTAGGAGCGGACCTCGGTACAGATACGCAGTATTTT
>.|TRBJ2-5|TRBV4-2|TRBD2
CASSQDLGASGAETQYF
TGTGCCAGCAGCCAAGATTTGGGGGCTAGCGGGGCGGAGACCCAGTACTTC
>.|TRBJ1-1|TRBV4-1|.
CASSQVGSLNTEAFF
TGCGCCAGCAGCCAAGTGGGCAGCTTGAACACTGAAGCTTTCTTT
>.|TRBJ2-2|TRBV5-8|.
CASSFGNTGELFF
TGTGCCAGCAGCTTCGGGAACACCGGGGAGCTGTTTTTT
>.|TRBJ1-5|TRBV5-1|.
CASSLTGINQPQHF
TGCGCCAGCAGCTTGACAGGGATCAATCAGCCCCAGCATTTT
>.|TRBJ2-3|TRBV5-6|.
CASRLSYPTDTQYF
TGTGCCAGCAGACTCTCTTACCCCACAGATACGCAGTATTTT
>.|TRBJ2-6|TRBV5-1|.
CASSLVGSGANVLTF
TGCGCCAGCAGCTTGGTCGGCTCTGGGGCCAACGTCCTGACTTTC
>.|TRBJ2-7|TRBV9|.
CASSVDGSSYEQYF
TGTGCCAGCAGCGTCGACGGGAGCTCCTACGAGCAGTACTTC
>.|TRBJ2-1|TRBV20-1|.
CSYRGSGVQFF
TGCAGTTACAGGGGATCGGGGGTGCAGTTCTTC
>.|TRBJ2-5|TRBV15|.
CATSQGHKETQYF
TGTGCCACCAGCCAAGGACACAAAGAGACCCAGTACTTC